These T cell receptor beta chains were read from a single sample in a study of shared clonotypes between healthy human individuals. Some clones are missing from TCRdb's copy, which holds only in-frame ones; the method was immunoSEQ multiplex PCR. The sample yields 2 million to 2.5 million clones, approximately 93% seen once. The sample consisted of naive CD4+ T cells from PBMCs. These receptors were taken from a man aged 18-30 years in good health. Some clones in this sample may be carry-over from other donors' samples. Each CDR3 is given with its conserved first and last residue. D genes are given only for firm matches. A row's size may be missing; if present it is once, few, many or a size class.

CDR3 DNA: TGTGCCAGCAGCCCGGCAGGGTCCTACGAGCAGTACTTC
CDR3 protein: CASSPAGSYEQYF
V gene: TRBV5-6
J gene: TRBJ2-7
D gene: -
clone size: -

CDR3 DNA: TGCGCCAGCAGCCAAGAAACGGGACAGGGCTACGAGCAGTACTTC
CDR3 protein: CASSQETGQGYEQYF
V gene: TRBV4-3
J gene: TRBJ2-7
D gene: TRBD1
clone size: -

CDR3 DNA: TGCGCCAGCAGCTTGGTAGGCTGGTCAGGCGGGAAGAGCTCCTACGAGCAGTACTTC
CDR3 protein: CASSLVGWSGGKSSYEQYF
V gene: TRBV5-1
J gene: TRBJ2-7
D gene: -
clone size: -

CDR3 DNA: TGTGCCATCAGTCCTAACACCGGGGAGCTGTTTTTT
CDR3 protein: CAISPNTGELFF
V gene: TRBV10-3
J gene: TRBJ2-2
D gene: -
clone size: -

CDR3 DNA: TGCGCCAGCAGCAGGGGACTAGGCCTCTACGAGCAGTACTTC
CDR3 protein: CASSRGLGLYEQYF
V gene: TRBV5-1
J gene: TRBJ2-7
D gene: TRBD2
clone size: -

CDR3 DNA: TGTGCCAGCAGCCCCCGACCCGGGACTAGCGGGAGTAATGAGCAGTTCTTC
CDR3 protein: CASSPRPGTSGSNEQFF
V gene: TRBV4-2
J gene: TRBJ2-1
D gene: TRBD2
clone size: once

CDR3 DNA: TGTGCCAGTGATGAACAGGGGCGTAATCAGCCCCAGCATTTT
CDR3 protein: CASDEQGRNQPQHF
V gene: TRBV19
J gene: TRBJ1-5
D gene: TRBD1
clone size: -

CDR3 DNA: TGTGCCAGCAGTTTACTGGGACAGGGCGTTGAAAAACTGTTTTTT
CDR3 protein: CASSLLGQGVEKLFF
V gene: TRBV28
J gene: TRBJ1-4
D gene: TRBD1
clone size: -

CDR3 DNA: TGTGCCAGCAGTTCACGACAGGGAGCTATAGGGCGCAATGAGCAGTTCTTC
CDR3 protein: CASSSRQGAIGRNEQFF
V gene: TRBV5-4
J gene: TRBJ2-1
D gene: TRBD1
clone size: -

CDR3 DNA: TGTGCCAGCAGGCGGGGACACATAGGCGGGAGCCCCTACAATGAGCAGTTCTTC
CDR3 protein: CASRRGHIGGSPYNEQFF
V gene: TRBV27
J gene: TRBJ2-1
D gene: -
clone size: -

CDR3 DNA: TGCAGCGTTTATGACGGGTTCACCGAGCAGTACTTC
CDR3 protein: CSVYDGFTEQYF
V gene: TRBV29-1
J gene: TRBJ2-7
D gene: -
clone size: -

CDR3 DNA: TGCAGCGTTGAAGATTTCAGGGTTGAGCAGTTCTTC
CDR3 protein: CSVEDFRVEQFF
V gene: TRBV29-1
J gene: TRBJ2-1
D gene: -
clone size: -

CDR3 DNA: TGCGCCAGCAGCTTGGTAGGGGGGGTATCCAACTATGGCTACACCTTC
CDR3 protein: CASSLVGGVSNYGYTF
V gene: TRBV5-1
J gene: TRBJ1-2
D gene: -
clone size: -

CDR3 DNA: TGTGCCAGCAGTTACGGATCGTGGCAGGCTCGGCAGTACTTC
CDR3 protein: CASSYGSWQARQYF
V gene: TRBV6-6
J gene: TRBJ2-7
D gene: -
clone size: once